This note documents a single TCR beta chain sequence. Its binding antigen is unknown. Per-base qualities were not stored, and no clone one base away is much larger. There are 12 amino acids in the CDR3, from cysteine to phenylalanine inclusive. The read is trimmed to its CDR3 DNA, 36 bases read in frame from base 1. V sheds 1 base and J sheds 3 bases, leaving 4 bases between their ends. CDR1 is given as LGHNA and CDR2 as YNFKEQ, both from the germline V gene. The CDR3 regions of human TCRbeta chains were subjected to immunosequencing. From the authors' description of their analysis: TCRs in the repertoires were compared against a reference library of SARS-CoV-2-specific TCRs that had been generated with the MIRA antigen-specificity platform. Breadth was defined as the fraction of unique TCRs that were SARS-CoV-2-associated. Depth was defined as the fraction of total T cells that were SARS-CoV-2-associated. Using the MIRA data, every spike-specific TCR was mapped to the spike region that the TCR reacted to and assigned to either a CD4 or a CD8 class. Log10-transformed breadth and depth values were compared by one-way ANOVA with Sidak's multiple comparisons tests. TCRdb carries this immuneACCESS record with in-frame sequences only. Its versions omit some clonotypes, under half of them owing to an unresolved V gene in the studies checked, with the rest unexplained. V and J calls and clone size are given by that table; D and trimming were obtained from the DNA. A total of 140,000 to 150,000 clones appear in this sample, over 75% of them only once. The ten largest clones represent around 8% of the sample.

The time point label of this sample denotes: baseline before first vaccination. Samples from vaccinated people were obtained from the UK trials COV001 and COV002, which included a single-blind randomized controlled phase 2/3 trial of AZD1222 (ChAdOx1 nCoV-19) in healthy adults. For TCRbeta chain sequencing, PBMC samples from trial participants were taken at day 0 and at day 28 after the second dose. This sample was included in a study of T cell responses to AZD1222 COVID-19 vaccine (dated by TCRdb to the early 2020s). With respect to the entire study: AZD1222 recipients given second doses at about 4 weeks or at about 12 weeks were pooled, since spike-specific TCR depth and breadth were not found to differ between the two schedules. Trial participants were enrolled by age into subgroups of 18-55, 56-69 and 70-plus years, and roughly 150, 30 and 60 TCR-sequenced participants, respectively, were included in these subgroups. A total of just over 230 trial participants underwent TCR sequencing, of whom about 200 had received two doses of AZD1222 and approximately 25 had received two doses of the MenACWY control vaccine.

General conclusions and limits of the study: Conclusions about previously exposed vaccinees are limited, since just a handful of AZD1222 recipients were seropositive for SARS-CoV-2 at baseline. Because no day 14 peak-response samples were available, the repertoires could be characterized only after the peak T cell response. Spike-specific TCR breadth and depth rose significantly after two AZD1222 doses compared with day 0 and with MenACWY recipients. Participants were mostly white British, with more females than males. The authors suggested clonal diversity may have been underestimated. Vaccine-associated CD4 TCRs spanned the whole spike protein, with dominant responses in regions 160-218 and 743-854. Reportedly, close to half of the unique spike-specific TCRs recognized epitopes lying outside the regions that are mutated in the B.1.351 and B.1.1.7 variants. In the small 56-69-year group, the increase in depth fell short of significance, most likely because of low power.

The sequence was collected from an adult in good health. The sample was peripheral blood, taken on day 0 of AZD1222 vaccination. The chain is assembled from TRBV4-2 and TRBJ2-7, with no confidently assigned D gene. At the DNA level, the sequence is TGTGCCAGCAGCCAAGGGGGCTACGAGCAGTACTTC. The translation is CASSQGGYEQYF.